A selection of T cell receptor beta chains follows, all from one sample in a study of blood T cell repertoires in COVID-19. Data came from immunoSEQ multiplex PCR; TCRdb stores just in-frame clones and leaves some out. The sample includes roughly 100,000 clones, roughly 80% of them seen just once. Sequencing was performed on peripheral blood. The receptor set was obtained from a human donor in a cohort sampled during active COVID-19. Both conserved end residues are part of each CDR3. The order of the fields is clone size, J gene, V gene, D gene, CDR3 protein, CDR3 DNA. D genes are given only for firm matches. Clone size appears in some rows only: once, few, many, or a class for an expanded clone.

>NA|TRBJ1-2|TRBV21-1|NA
CASKLRDSQNYGYTF
TGTGCCAGCAAACTGAGGGACAGCCAAAACTATGGCTACACCTTC
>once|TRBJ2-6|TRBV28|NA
CAIKAGANVLTF
TGTGCCATCAAAGCAGGGGCCAACGTCCTGACTTTC
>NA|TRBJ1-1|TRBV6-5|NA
CASSYAARGGTEAFF
TGTGCCAGCAGTTACGCCGCGCGGGGTGGCACTGAAGCTTTCTTT
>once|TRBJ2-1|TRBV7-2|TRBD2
CASSLLQASGYNEQFF
TGTGCCAGCAGCTTACTTCAGGCTAGCGGCTACAATGAGCAGTTCTTC
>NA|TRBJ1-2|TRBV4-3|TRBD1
CASSQLQGNYGYTF
TGCGCCAGCAGCCAATTACAGGGGAACTATGGCTACACCTTC
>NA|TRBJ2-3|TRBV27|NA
CASSMTGFLDTQYF
TGTGCCAGCAGCATGACAGGTTTTCTAGATACGCAGTATTTT
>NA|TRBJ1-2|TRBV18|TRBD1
CASSETGGDYGYTF
TGTGCCAGCTCCGAGACAGGGGGAGACTATGGCTACACCTTC
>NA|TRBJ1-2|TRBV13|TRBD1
CASSAYRGQGYGYTF
TGTGCCAGCAGCGCATACAGGGGGCAAGGCTATGGCTACACCTTC
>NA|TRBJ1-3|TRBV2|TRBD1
CASSPTGPLDTIYF
TGTGCCAGCAGTCCGACAGGGCCTTTAGACACCATATATTTT
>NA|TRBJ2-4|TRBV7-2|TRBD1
CASSPGPGRGSVNIQYF
TGTGCCAGCAGTCCAGGTCCCGGCAGGGGGTCGGTAAACATTCAGTACTTC
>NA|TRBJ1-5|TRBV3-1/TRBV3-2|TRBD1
CASSQEGTGGQPQHF
TGTGCCAGCAGCCAAGAAGGCACAGGGGGTCAGCCCCAGCATTTT
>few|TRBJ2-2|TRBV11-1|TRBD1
CASSPGQGASTGELFF
TGTGCCAGCAGCCCGGGACAGGGGGCAAGTACCGGGGAGCTGTTTTTT
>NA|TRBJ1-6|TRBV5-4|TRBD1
CASSFLGQGQSPLHF
TGTGCCAGCAGCTTCCTGGGACAGGGACAATCACCCCTCCACTTT
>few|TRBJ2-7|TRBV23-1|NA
CASSCARAVAYEQYF
TGCGCCAGCAGTTGCGCCAGGGCTGTTGCGTACGAGCAGTACTTC
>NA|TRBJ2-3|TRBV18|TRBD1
CASSPPGQGSTDTQYF
TGTGCCAGCTCACCCCCCGGACAGGGGAGCACAGATACGCAGTATTTT
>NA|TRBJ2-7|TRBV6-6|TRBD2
CASSPHKRGDYYEQYF
TGTGCCAGCAGTCCCCATAAGCGGGGGGACTATTACGAGCAGTACTTC
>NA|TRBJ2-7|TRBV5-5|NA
CASSLVSGSYEQYF
TGTGCCAGCAGCTTGGTTTCAGGGTCTTACGAGCAGTACTTC
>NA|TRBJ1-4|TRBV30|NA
CAWSVQQTNEKLFF
TGTGCCTGGAGTGTACAACAAACAAATGAAAAACTGTTTTTT
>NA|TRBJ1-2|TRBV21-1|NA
CASRTLTRQGPTYYGYTF
TGTGCCAGCAGAACCCTAACCCGACAGGGGCCCACTTACTATGGCTACACCTTC
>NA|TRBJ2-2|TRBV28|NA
CASTLPRGTGELFF
TGTGCCAGCACCCTCCCACGGGGCACCGGGGAGCTGTTTTTT
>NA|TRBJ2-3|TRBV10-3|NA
CAISESTRGGAGDTQYF
TGTGCCATCAGTGAGTCGACTCGAGGGGGGGCGGGAGATACGCAGTATTTT
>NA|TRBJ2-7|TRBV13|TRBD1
CASSFRDRGLEQYF
TGTGCCAGCAGCTTCCGGGACAGGGGGCTCGAGCAGTACTTC
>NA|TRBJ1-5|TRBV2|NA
CASSYNPYSNQPQHF
TGTGCCAGCAGTTACAACCCTTATAGCAATCAGCCCCAGCATTTT
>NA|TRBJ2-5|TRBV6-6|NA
CASSSPQLRRQETQYF
TGTGCCAGCAGTTCCCCCCAACTACGCCGCCAAGAGACCCAGTACTTC
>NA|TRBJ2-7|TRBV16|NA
CASSPWRGPYEQYF
TGTGCCAGCAGCCCCTGGAGGGGGCCCTACGAGCAGTACTTC
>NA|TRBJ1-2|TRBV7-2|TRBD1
CASSPGTGYGYTF
TGTGCCAGCAGCCCCGGGACAGGGTATGGCTACACCTTC
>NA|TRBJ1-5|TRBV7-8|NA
CASSPGRDQPQHF
TGTGCCAGCAGCCCCGGCCGGGATCAGCCCCAGCATTTT
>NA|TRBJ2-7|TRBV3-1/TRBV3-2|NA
CASSQDLGRLEQYF
TGTGCCAGCAGCCAAGATCTAGGCCGCCTCGAGCAGTACTTC
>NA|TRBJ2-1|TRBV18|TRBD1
CASSQTLTGGRYNEQFF
TGTGCCAGCTCACAAACCCTGACAGGGGGCCGATACAATGAGCAGTTCTTC
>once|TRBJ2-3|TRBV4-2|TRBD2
CASSQPAGSTDTQYF
TGTGCCAGCAGCCAACCAGCGGGGAGCACAGATACGCAGTATTTT
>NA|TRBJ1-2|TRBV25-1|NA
CASRSSEGQGNYGYTF
TGTGCCAGCAGGAGCTCGGAAGGCCAGGGGAACTATGGCTACACCTTC
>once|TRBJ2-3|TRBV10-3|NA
CAISPSTDTQYF
TGTGCCATCAGTCCTAGCACAGATACGCAGTATTTT
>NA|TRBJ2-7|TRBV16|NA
CASSPPAPRGYEQYF
TGTGCCAGCAGCCCCCCCGCCCCCCGGGGGTACGAGCAGTACTTC